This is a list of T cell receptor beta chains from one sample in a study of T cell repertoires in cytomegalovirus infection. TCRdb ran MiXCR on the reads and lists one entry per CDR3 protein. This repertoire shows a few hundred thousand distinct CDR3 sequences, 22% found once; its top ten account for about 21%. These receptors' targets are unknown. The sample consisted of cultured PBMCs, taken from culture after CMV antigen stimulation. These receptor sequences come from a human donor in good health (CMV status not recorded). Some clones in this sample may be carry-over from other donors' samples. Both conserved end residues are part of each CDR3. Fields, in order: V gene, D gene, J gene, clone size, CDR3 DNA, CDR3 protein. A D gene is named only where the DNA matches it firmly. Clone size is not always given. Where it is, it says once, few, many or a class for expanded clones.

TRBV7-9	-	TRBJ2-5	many	TGTGCCAGCAGCGGACCGGACAGAACCCAGTACTTC	CASSGPDRTQYF
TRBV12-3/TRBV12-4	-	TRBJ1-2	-	TGTGCCAGCAACCGAGGGGGACCTTATGGCTACACCTTC	CASNRGGPYGYTF
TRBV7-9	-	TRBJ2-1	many	TGTGCCAGCAGCCGTGTCGGAGTCGCGCAGTTCTTC	CASSRVGVAQFF
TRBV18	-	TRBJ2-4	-	TGTGCCAGCTCACCATCAGTGGGGGACATTCAGTACTTC	CASSPSVGDIQYF
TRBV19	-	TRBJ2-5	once	TGTGCCAGTAGTATAGAGAACATACCGCCGAGTCCCCAGTACTTC	CASSIENIPPSPQYF
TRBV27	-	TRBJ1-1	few	TGTGCCAGCAGTATTATGACGGGCACTGAAGCTTTCTTT	CASSIMTGTEAFF
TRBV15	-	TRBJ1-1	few	TGTGCCACCAGCAGAGATTTGGGTACGACAGTGAACACTGAAGCTTTCTTT	CATSRDLGTTVNTEAFF
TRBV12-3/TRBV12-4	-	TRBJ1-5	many	TGTGCCAGCAGTTACGGACACACAAATCAGCCCCAGCATTTT	CASSYGHTNQPQHF
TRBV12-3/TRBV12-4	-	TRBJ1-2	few	TGTGCCAGCAGTTTAGAGGGTGGCGGCTACACCTTC	CASSLEGGGYTF
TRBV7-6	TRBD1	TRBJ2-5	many	TGTGCCAGCAGCATGAACAGGGGACAAGAGACCCAGTACTTC	CASSMNRGQETQYF
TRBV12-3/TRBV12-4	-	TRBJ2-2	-	TGTGCCAGCAGTTTTTCCAACACCGGGGAGCTGTTTTTT	CASSFSNTGELFF
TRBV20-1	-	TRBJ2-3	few	TGCAGTGCTACCCTGGAGGGTCCGAGGACAGATACGCAGTATTTT	CSATLEGPRTDTQYF
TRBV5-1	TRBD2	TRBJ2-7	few	TGCGCCAGCAGCCCTGGACTAGCGGGAGACGAGCAGTACTTC	CASSPGLAGDEQYF
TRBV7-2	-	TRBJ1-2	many	TGTGCCAGCAGCGACCGCTTGGAATTTGCTCTCTATGGCTACACCTTC	CASSDRLEFALYGYTF